This T cell receptor (beta chain) is drawn from a study of PD-L1 blockade in urothelial cancer. Whole-study context: Blood analysis was done at 3 weeks (second dose) and 6 weeks after treatment began.

Only in-frame clones appear in the TCRdb table, and some are missing; sequencing was by immunoSEQ multiplex PCR. Among about 45,000 clones listed, 88% were seen once. This CDR3 is 16 amino acids long. The V gene's germline CDR1 is SGHTA and CDR2 FQGNSA. The V and J ends lost 5 bases and 5 bases respectively, with 21 bases between them. Study outcomes and limitations: In blood sampled pretreatment, TCR clonality below the median predicted better survival.

Time point defined: pretreatment peripheral blood. On this clone itself: What it recognizes is unknown.

V is TRBV7-2 and J is TRBJ2-5; a possible D gene is TRBD2 (6 bases). Material: PBMCs, obtained around atezolizumab (anti-PD-L1) treatment. This receptor was taken from a donor over 35 with urothelial cancer. The CDR3 region is CASSPTLVARGETQYF. CDR3 DNA: TGTGCCAGCAGCCCCACTTTAGTTGCCCGGGGGGAGACCCAGTACTTC.